The 13 T cell receptor beta chains presented below share a single source sample, sequenced in a study of T cells after posttransplantation cyclophosphamide. Cyclophosphamide on days +3 and +4 followed busulfan-fludarabine conditioning and a marrow graft. Only in-frame clones appear in the TCRdb table, and some are missing; sequencing was by immunoSEQ multiplex PCR. This repertoire holds roughly 12,000 clones, and none appear only once. The sample in question was PBMCs, obtained after allogeneic stem cell transplant with posttransplant cyclophosphamide. These receptors were obtained from a female patient in her thirties or forties who received an allogeneic stem cell transplant from a related donor, was CMV-positive, and had acute GVHD only. The graft donor may account for some of the T cells.

This clone appeared a few times. Mismatch with germline at one junction end may stem from a read error. The rearrangement uses TRBV5-1 and TRBJ1-3, with a tentative D call TRBD1 (6 bases). Germline CDR1 reads SGHRS; CDR2 reads YFSETQ. The CDR3 consists of 17 residues. The chain's CDR3 is CASSLIQGSNSGDTIYF. CDR3 sequence (DNA): TGCGCCAGCAGCTTGATTCAGGGGAGTAACTCTGGAGACACCATATATTTT.

This clone was counted between two and nine times. The junction and the germline gene differ at one end; a read error may be behind it. This chain uses TRBV30 with TRBJ1-1; D is unclear. There are 11 residues in the CDR3. The germline CDR1 and CDR2 sequences are GTSNPN and SVGIG (reference sequence). The CDR3 coding sequence is TGTGCCTGGACAGACAACACTGAAGATTTCTTT. Translated, it gives CAWTDNTEDFF.

This clone has at least ten counts. The rearrangement links TRBV10-3 to TRBJ1-5, with a tentative D call TRBD1 (6 bases). Germline-derived CDR1 and CDR2 are ENHRY and SYGVKD. The CDR3 loop spans 13 amino acids. Deletions cut 6 bases from V and 8 bases from J, with 14 bases between. The CDR3 is CAISRQVREPQHF. The CDR3 nucleotides read TGTGCCATCAGCCGACAGGTTCGGGAGCCCCAGCATTTT.

This clone was detected ten times or more. The genes are TRBV10-2 and TRBJ1-1; 7 bases are shared with TRBD1. The CDR3 extends over 11 amino acids. V trimming: 6 bases; J trimming: 7 bases; junction bases outside the gene matches: 2. Germline loops: CDR1 WSHSY, CDR2 SAAADI. In nucleotides, the CDR3 is TGCGCCAGCAGAGGGGGCTTTGAAGCTTTCTTT. It encodes CASRGGFEAFF.

The genes are TRBV9 and TRBJ2-3; TRBD2 matches 11 bases. This CDR3 has 19 amino acids. J gave up 0 bases and V 0 bases, and 9 bases lay outside the gene matches. Per the germline V gene, CDR1 is SGDLS and CDR2 is YYNGEE. The CDR3 DNA reads as TGTGCCAGCAGCGTAGGGAGGGTGACTAGCGGGATAAGCACAGATACGCAGTATTTT. As protein: CASSVGRVTSGISTDTQYF.

This clone was counted ten times or more. V and J are TRBV7-2 and TRBJ2-2; TRBD2 aligns across 7 bases. Losses at the gene ends were 4 bases for V and 6 bases for J; bases not matched to a gene: 11. Germline-derived CDR1 and CDR2 are SGHTA and FQGNSA. CDR3 size: 16 residues. The CDR3 bases are TGTGCCAGCAGCTCTAGCCCGGGGGGACCCTCCGGGGAGCTGTTTTTT. Residues: CASSSSPGGPSGELFF.

This chain joins TRBV30 and TRBJ2-1; the D gene is possibly TRBD1 (5 bases). Trimming took 3 bases from V and 8 from J, leaving 17 bases between them. This CDR3 comprises 14 residues. The germline V gene has CDR1 GTSNPN and CDR2 SVGIG (reference sequence). CDR3 bases: TGTGCCTGGAGAAGGACCAGGACATCCGATGAGCAGTTCTTC. Translation gives CAWRRTRTSDEQFF.

This clone was detected many times. The J gene is TRBJ1-4, the V gene TRBV6-6; D is undetermined. The length of the CDR3 is 14 residues. Trimming pared 4 bases from V and 4 bases from J, leaving 10 bases between. In germline, CDR1 is MNHNY, CDR2 SVGAGI (reference sequence). The CDR3 DNA reads as TGTGCCAGCAGTTGGATTGGAGTTAATGAAAAACTGTTTTTT. Its translation: CASSWIGVNEKLFF.

The sample holds many counts of this clone. The J gene is TRBJ2-3, the V gene TRBV29-1, with 7 bases matching TRBD2. Germline V gene sequence: CDR1 SQVTM, CDR2 ANQGSEA. V dropped 5 bases and J dropped 6; count of bases not matched to a gene: 2. The CDR3 consists of 11 residues. The CDR3 region has the DNA TGCAGCGTTAGGGAGGGTGATACGCAGTATTTT. Amino acid sequence: CSVREGDTQYF.

This clone was detected many times. The J gene is TRBJ2-7, the V gene TRBV10-2; 10 bases are a match to TRBD1. Germline V gene lookup returns CDR1 WSHSY and CDR2 SAAADI. The CDR3 totals 15 residues. The J segment lost 6 bases and the V segment lost 2 bases, leaving 7 bases of the junction unmatched. The CDR3 DNA follows: TGCGCCAGCAGTGAGCGAGGGACAGGGGCGATCGAGCAGTACTTC. Its protein is CASSERGTGAIEQYF.

The table lists this clone with a few counts. V gene TRBV19 combines with J gene TRBJ1-6, with 7 nucleotides matching TRBD1. The CDR3 loop spans 14 amino acids. Trimming took 7 bases from V and 9 from J; bases not matched to a gene: 9. Germline CDR1 and CDR2: LNHDA and SQIVND (reference sequence). The CDR3 DNA sequence: TGTGCCAGTACCACAGACAGGGTTGGTTCACCCCTCCACTTT. Encoded protein: CASTTDRVGSPLHF.

This clone was counted at least ten times. V is TRBV6-1 and J is TRBJ1-4, with 10 bases that match TRBD1. This CDR3 is built from 14 residues. From germline, CDR1 is MNHNS and CDR2 SASEGT. After removal of 6 bases from V and 7 bases from J, the junction contained 5 bases not matched to a gene. DNA for the CDR3: TGTGCCAGCAGGGCGACAGGGGGCGGTGAAAAACTGTTTTTT. Protein: CASRATGGGEKLFF.

This clone was seen ten or more times. This chain uses TRBV7-8 with TRBJ2-3; a weak D match, TRBD1 (6 bases). V dropped 2 bases and J dropped 9 bases, with 18 bases sitting between them. The CDR3 length is 15 residues. The germline CDR1 and CDR2 sequences are SGHVS and FQNEAQ. The CDR3: CASSLWGQGGETQYF. The CDR3 DNA reads TGTGCCAGCAGCTTATGGGGGCAGGGCGGCGAGACGCAGTATTTT. Combining the CDR3 with reference TRBV7-8 and TRBJ2-3 gives the whole variable domain GAGVSQSPRYKVAKRGQDVALRCDPISGHVSLFWYQQALGQGPEFLTYFQNEAQLDKSGLPSDRFFAERPEGSVSTLKIQRTQQEDSAVYLCASSLWGQGGETQYFGPGTRLTVL.